This T cell receptor beta chain is drawn from a study of neurological immune-mediated disorders (dated by TCRdb to between 2019 and 2020). Some background on the complete study: Peripheral blood TCR-beta repertoires from patients with HTLV-I-associated myelopathy (HAM/TSP), patients with multiple sclerosis, and healthy controls were compared in the study using UMI-based sequencing. Longitudinal samples, technical triplicates and paired sorted CD4+ and CD8+ T-cell subsets, alongside PBMC samples, were included among the approximately 100 TCR-beta libraries. The cohort was made up of approximately 65 subjects, consisting of around 14 HAM/TSP patients, roughly 35 multiple sclerosis patients and 20 or so healthy controls.

To synthesize cDNA, template-switch 5'RACE was performed with a primer carrying a 10-nucleotide random unique molecular identifier so that each TCR transcript was tagged. Over 180 million TCR-beta sequences, covering 15-18 subjects, were produced in each sequencing run. The RNeasy kit was used to extract total RNA. The KAPA Real-time Library Amplification kit was used to amplify TCR-beta VDJ regions with primers for the TCR constant region and the 5'RACE anchor. A first PCR added sample indexes and Illumina adaptors, after which a second PCR increased the library yield. After purification with Ampure beads, the TCR product of roughly 650 bp was size-selected on a 2% E-gel SizeSelection system. Before pooling, library quality was assessed on a Bioanalyzer, concentration was determined with Qubit, and library quantification was performed with the Kapa Library Quantification kit. An Illumina HiSeq 2500 sequenced the libraries paired-end 2 x 150 bp. To increase sequence diversity, roughly 24-30% phiX was spiked into each library pool. As for the original processing: The quality-filtered reads were processed with the UMI-based MiGEC pipeline, whose error correction step removed more than 90% of the raw TCR sequences. VDJ genes were aligned to IMGT germline references, and clonotypes were defined by unique CDR3 amino acid sequence plus V-J genes. VDJtools evaluated clonal expansion, Shannon diversity and CDR3 relatedness (CalcPairwiseDistances, ClusterSamples); CLCbio workbench built phylogenetic trees. Clones with at least 8 unique UMIs were defined as expanded, with this threshold being based on coefficient-of-variation modelling across technical triplicates. Starting from the raw public reads, TCRdb applied fastp trimming at Q25, assembled clones with MiXCR and retained in-frame beta chains. Merged by CDR3 protein, the rows form single entries marked with the most common genes and DNA. The V and J calls and clone size come from TCRdb's table, not from the authors' own analysis. Counted in this sample were 30,000 to 45,000 distinct CDR3 sequences; 11% of them appeared once. 3% to 4.5% of the sample belongs to the ten largest clones.

For sorted-subset TCR libraries, some 950,000 sorted CD4+ or CD8+ T cells were used. Peripheral blood was subjected to Ficoll-Hypaque density gradient centrifugation to isolate PBMCs, which were then cryopreserved in liquid nitrogen. The study also sequenced paired sorted CD4+ and CD8+ subsets from healthy controls, HAM/TSP patients and MS patients. This clonotype was observed many times. Its antigen remains unidentified. The record has no base qualities; no much larger clone is one base away. Findings and caveats that apply to the study as a whole: No identical CDR3 amino acid sequences were found to be shared among expanded clones across subjects, suggesting that TCR-beta repertoires were private in all groups. The highest TCR clonal expansion was observed in HAM/TSP patients, whereas the lowest was observed in MS patients, even when compared with healthy controls.

The TCR comes from a woman aged 25 to 39 with HTLV-1-associated myelopathy (HAM/TSP). Specimen: CD4+ T cells from blood.

The CDR3 is CASSYSVQGASNQPQHF. The sequenced DNA is TGTGCCAGCAGTTACTCCGTACAGGGGGCGAGCAATCAGCCCCAGCATTTT. Recombination connected TRBV6-6 to TRBJ1-5, with 9 middle bases fitting TRBD1. Germline trimming amounts to 0 bases on V and 1 base on J, with 4 as the count of junction bases outside the gene matches. The CDR3, cysteine through phenylalanine, is 17 amino acids long. Of the read, only the CDR3 DNA is kept; its 51 bases are in frame from base 1. Looking up the germline V gene (reference sequence) yields CDR1 MNHNY and CDR2 SVGAGI.